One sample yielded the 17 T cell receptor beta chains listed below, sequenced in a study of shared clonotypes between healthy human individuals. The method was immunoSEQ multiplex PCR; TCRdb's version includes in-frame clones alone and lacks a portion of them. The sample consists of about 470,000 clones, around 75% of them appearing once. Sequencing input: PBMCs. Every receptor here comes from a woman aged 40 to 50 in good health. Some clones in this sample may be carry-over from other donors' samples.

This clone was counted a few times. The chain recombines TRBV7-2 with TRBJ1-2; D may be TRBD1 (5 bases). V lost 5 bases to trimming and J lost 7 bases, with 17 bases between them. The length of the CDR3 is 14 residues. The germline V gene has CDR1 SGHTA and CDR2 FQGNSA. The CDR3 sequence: CASSPHSGLGGYTF. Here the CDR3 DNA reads TGTGCCAGCAGCCCCCATTCAGGGCTGGGTGGCTACACCTTC. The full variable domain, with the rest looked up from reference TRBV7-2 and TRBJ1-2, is GAGVSQSPSNKVTEKGKDVELRCDPISGHTALYWYRQSLGQGLEFLIYFQGNSAPDKSGLPSDRFSAERTGGSVSTLTIQRTQQEDSAVYLCASSPHSGLGGYTFGSGTRLTVV.

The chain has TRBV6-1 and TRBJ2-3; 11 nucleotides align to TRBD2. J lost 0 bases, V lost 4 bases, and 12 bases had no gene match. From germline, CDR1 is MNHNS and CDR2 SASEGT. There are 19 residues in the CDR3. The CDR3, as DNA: TGTGCCAGCAGTGGCCTAGGACTAGCGGGTGGGTCGAGCACAGATACGCAGTATTTT. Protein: CASSGLGLAGGSSTDTQYF.

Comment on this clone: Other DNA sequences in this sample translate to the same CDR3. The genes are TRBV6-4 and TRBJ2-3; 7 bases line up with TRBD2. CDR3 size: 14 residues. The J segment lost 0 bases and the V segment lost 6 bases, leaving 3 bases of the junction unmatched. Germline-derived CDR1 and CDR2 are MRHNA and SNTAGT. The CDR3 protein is CASSALASTDTQYF. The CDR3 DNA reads TGTGCCAGCAGCGCACTAGCGAGCACAGATACGCAGTATTTT.

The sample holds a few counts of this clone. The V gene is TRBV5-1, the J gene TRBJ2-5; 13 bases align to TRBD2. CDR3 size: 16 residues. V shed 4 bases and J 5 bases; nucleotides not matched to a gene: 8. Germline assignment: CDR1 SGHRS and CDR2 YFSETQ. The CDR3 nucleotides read TGCGCCAGCAGCCCGCTAACTAGCGGGAGGGAGGAGACCCAGTACTTC. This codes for CASSPLTSGREETQYF.

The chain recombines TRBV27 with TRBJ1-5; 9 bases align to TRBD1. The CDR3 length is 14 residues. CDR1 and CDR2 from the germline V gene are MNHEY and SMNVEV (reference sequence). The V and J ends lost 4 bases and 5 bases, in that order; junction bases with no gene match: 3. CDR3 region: CASSSDRGDQPQHF. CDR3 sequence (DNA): TGTGCCAGCAGTTCGGACAGGGGAGATCAGCCCCAGCATTTT.

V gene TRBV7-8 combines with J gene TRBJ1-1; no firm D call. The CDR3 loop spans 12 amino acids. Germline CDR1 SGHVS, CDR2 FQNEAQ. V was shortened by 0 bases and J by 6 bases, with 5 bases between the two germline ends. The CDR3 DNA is TGTGCCAGCAGCTTAGCCGCAGCTGAAGCTTTCTTT. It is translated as CASSLAAAEAFF.

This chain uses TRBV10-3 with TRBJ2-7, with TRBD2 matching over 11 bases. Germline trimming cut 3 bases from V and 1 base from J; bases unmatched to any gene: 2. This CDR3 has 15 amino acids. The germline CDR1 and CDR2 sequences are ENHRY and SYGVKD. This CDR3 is CAISDGTSGSYEQYF. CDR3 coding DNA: TGTGCCATCAGTGATGGGACTAGCGGATCCTACGAGCAGTACTTC.

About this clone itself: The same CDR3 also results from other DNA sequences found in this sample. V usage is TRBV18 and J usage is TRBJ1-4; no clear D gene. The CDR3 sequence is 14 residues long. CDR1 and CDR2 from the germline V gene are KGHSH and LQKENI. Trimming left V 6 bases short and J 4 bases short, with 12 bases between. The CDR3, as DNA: TGTGCCAGCTCCCCAAGTGGCGGTAATGAAAAACTGTTTTTT. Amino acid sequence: CASSPSGGNEKLFF. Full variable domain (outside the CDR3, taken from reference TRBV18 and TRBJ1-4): NAGVMQNPRHLVRRRGQEARLRCSPMKGHSHVYWYRQLPEEGLKFMVYLQKENIIDESGMPKERFSAEFPKEGPSILRIQQVVRGDSAAYFCASSPSGGNEKLFFGSGTQLSVL.

CDR3 loop: CASSPGQGAAKNIQYF. The CDR3 region has the DNA TGTGCCAGCAGTCCTGGACAGGGGGCGGCCAAAAACATTCAGTACTTC. The V and J genes are TRBV11-3 and TRBJ2-4; 11 bases match TRBD1. Germline V lookup: CDR1 SGHNT, CDR2 YENEEA. The CDR3 spans 16 residues. After removal of 6 bases from V and 1 base from J, the junction contained 5 bases not matched to a gene.

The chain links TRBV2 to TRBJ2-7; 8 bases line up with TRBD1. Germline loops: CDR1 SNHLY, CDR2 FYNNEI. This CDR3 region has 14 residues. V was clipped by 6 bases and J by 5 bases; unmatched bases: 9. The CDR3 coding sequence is TGTGCCAGCAGACTCGACAGGGGAGAAGACGAGCAGTACTTC. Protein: CASRLDRGEDEQYF.

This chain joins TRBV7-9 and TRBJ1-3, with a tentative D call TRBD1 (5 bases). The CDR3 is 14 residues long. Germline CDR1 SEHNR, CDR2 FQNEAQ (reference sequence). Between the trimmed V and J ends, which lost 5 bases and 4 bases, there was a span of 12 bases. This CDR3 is CASSTQAGGNTIYF. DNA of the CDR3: TGTGCCAGCAGCACCCAGGCAGGGGGAAACACCATATATTTT.

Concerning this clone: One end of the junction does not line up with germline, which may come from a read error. In DNA, the CDR3 is TGTGCCAGCAGCTGGGCGGGCAATGAGCCCCAGCATTTT. Its protein product is CASSWAGNEPQHF. The chain joins TRBV5-4 to TRBJ1-5; D is unresolved. The length of the CDR3 is 13 residues. From germline, CDR1 is SGHNT and CDR2 YYREEE (reference sequence).

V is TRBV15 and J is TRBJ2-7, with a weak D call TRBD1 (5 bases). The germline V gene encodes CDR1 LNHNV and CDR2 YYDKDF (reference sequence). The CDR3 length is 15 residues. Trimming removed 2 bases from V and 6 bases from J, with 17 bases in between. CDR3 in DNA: TGTGCCACCAGCAGAAACCCACCCGGCAGGGTCGAGCAGTACTTC. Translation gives CATSRNPPGRVEQYF.

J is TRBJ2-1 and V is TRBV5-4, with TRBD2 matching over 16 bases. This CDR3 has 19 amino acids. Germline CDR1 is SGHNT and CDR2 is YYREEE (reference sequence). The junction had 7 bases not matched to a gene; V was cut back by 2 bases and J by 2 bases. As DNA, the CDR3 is TGTGCCAGCAGCTTTCCGGGACTAGCGGGAGGGGTTCCCTACAATGAGCAGTTCTTC. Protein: CASSFPGLAGGVPYNEQFF.

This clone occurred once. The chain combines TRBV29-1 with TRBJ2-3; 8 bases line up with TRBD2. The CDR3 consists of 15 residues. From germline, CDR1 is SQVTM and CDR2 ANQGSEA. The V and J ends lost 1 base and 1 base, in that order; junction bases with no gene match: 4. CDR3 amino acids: CSVEVLAGGTDTQYF. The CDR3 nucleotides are TGCAGCGTTGAAGTTCTAGCGGGTGGCACAGATACGCAGTATTTT.

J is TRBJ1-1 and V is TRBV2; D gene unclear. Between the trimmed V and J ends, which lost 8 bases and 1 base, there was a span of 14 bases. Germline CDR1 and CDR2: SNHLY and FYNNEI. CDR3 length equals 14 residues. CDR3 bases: TGTGCCAGCCAGTTCTCGACGGAGAACACTGAAGCTTTCTTT. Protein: CASQFSTENTEAFF.

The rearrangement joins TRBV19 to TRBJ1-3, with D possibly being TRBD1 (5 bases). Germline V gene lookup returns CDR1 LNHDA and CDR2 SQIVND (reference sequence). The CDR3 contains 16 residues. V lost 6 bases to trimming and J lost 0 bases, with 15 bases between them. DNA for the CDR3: TGTGCCAGTAGGGCGGTGGGGGACCCCTCTGGAAACACCATATATTTT. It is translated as CASRAVGDPSGNTIYF.